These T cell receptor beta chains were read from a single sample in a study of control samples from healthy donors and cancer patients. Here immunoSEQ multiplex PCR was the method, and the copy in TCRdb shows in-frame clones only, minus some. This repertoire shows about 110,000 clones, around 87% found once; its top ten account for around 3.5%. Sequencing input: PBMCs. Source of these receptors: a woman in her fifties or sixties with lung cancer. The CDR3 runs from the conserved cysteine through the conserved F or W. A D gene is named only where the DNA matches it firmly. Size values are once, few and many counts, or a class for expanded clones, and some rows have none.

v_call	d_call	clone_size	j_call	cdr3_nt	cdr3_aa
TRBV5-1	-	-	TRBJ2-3	TGCGCCAGCAGCTTGGAGGGGGGCAGCCCGGATACGCAGTATTTT	CASSLEGGSPDTQYF
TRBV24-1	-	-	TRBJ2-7	TGTGCCACCAGTACTGACAGCCCATACGAGCAGTACTTC	CATSTDSPYEQYF
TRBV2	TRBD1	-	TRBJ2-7	TGTGCCAGCAAGGGTGACACGGGACAGGGCCCTGGAGGAGAGCAGTACTTC	CASKGDTGQGPGGEQYF
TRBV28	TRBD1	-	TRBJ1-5	TGTGCCAGCAACCTGGGTTCGGGACAGCCTCATAATCAGCCCCAGCATTTT	CASNLGSGQPHNQPQHF
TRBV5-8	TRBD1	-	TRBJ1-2	TGTGCCAGCAGACGGACCGGGACAGGCTATGGCTACACCTTC	CASRRTGTGYGYTF
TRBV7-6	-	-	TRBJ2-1	TGTGCCAGCAGCTTAGTGCAGGGATCCTACAATGAGCAGTTCTTC	CASSLVQGSYNEQFF
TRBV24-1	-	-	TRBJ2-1	TGTGCCACCAGTGATTCACGCCGGGGAACCTACAATGAGCAGTTCTTC	CATSDSRRGTYNEQFF
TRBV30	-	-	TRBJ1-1	TGTGCCTGGAGTGTATTTACGGTCGAGGAGGTGGGCACTGAAGCTTTCTTT	CAWSVFTVEEVGTEAFF
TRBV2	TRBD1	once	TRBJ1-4	TGTGCCAGCAGCAGGGGGCGACTTGAAAAACTGTTTTTT	CASSRGRLEKLFF
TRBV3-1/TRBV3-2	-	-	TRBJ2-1	TGTGCCAGCAGCCTCCCCGGGGGACTTAGGGGCAATGAGCAGTTCTTC	CASSLPGGLRGNEQFF
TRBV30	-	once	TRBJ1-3	TGTGCCTGGAGTGTACCCGGTGGACTCTCTGGAAACACCATATATTTT	CAWSVPGGLSGNTIYF
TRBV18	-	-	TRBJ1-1	TGTGCCAGCTCATCTTCCGGACGACTGAGCACTGAAGCTTTCTTT	CASSSSGRLSTEAFF
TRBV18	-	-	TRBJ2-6	TGTGCCAGCTCACCAAGGCAGGCTTCCTCTGGGGCCAACGTCCTGACTTTC	CASSPRQASSGANVLTF
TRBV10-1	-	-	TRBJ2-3	TGCGCCAGCGGGGATACGCAGTATTTT	CASGDTQYF
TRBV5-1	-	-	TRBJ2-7	TGCGCCAGCAGCATTACACCGGGATCCCTCTACGAGCAGTACTTC	CASSITPGSLYEQYF
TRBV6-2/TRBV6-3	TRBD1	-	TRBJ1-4	TGTGCCAGCAGTTTGGGGACAGCCTTTAATGAAAAACTGTTTTTT	CASSLGTAFNEKLFF
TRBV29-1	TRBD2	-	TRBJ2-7	TGCAGCGTTGGGGGGGGAGCGAACTCCTACGAGCAGTACTTC	CSVGGGANSYEQYF
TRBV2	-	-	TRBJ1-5	TGTGCCAGCAGTGGGGCCCTCAGGGGAAGCAATCAGCCCCAGCATTTT	CASSGALRGSNQPQHF
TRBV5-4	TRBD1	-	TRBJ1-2	TGTGCCAGCAGCTGGGGGCAGGGGGTTAACTATGGCTACACCTTC	CASSWGQGVNYGYTF
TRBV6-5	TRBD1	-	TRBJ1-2	TGTGCCAGCAGTCAACGGCAGGGGGCGGAAGGCTACACCTTC	CASSQRQGAEGYTF
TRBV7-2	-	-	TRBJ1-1	TGTGCCAGCAGCTTTAAGTGGAACACTGAAGCTTTCTTT	CASSFKWNTEAFF
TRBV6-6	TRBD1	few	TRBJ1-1	TGTGCCAGCGCTGGGACAGGGGGGACTGAAGCTTTCTTT	CASAGTGGTEAFF
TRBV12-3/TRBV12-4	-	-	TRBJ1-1	TGTGCCAGCAGTTTTTCAGGGGTCACTGAAGCTTTCTTT	CASSFSGVTEAFF
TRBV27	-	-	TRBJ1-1	TGTGCCAGCAGCCCCGGGAACCGAAACACTGAAGCTTTCTTT	CASSPGNRNTEAFF
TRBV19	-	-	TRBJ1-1	TGTGCCAGCGCGAGGGGACAGAACACTGAAGCTTTCTTT	CASARGQNTEAFF
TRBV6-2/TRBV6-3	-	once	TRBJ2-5	TGTGCCAGCAGTTACTCGCGCCTCGGGCCCACCCTGGAGACCCAGTACTTC	CASSYSRLGPTLETQYF
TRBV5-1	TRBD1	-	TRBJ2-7	TGCGCCAGCAGTCCGGGGCAGGGGGCCCACGAGCAGTACTTC	CASSPGQGAHEQYF
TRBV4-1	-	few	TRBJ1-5	TGCGCCAGCAGCCAAGAACAGGGAAGGGGCATCCCCCAGCATTTT	CASSQEQGRGIPQHF
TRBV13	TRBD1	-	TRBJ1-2	TGTGCCAGCAGTTCTCAGGGGGACTATGGCTACACCTTC	CASSSQGDYGYTF
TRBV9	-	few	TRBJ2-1	TGTGCCAGCAGCCCCCAGGTGGGTTACAATGAGCAGTTCTTC	CASSPQVGYNEQFF
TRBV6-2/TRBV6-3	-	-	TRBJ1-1	TGTGCCAGCAGTTACTCTTACGGGGGCGTGAACACTGAAGCTTTCTTT	CASSYSYGGVNTEAFF
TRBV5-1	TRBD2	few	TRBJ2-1	TGCGCCAGCAGCTTGGCTCTAGCGGAGGGATACAATGAGCAGTTCTTC	CASSLALAEGYNEQFF
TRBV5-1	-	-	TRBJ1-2	TGCGCCAGCAGCTTGGGCCCACCCGAGGACTATGGCTACACCTTC	CASSLGPPEDYGYTF
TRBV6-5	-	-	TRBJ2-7	TGTGCCAGCAGTTACTCGGGGCAGGGCTACGAGCAGTACTTC	CASSYSGQGYEQYF
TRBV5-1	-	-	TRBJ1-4	TGCGCCAGCAGCTTGACGAAAACTAATGAAAAACTGTTTTTT	CASSLTKTNEKLFF
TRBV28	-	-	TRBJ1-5	TGTGCCAGCAGGCGCCTCCAGGGGAGATTGGATCAGCCCCAGCATTTT	CASRRLQGRLDQPQHF
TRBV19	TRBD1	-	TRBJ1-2	TGTGCCAGTAGTTACTCGGCAGGGGGCTGGGATTATGGCTACACCTTC	CASSYSAGGWDYGYTF
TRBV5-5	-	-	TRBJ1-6	TGTGCCAGCAGCTTGGTCCCGGAGGTAGATTCACCCCTCCACTTT	CASSLVPEVDSPLHF
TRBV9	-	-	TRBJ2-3	TGTGCCAGCAGCATAACAGGGACGGTGGGAGATACGCAGTATTTT	CASSITGTVGDTQYF
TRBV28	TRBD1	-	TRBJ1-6	TGTGCCAGCAGTTTATACGGGACAGGGAGCTCCTATAATTCACCCCTCCACTTT	CASSLYGTGSSYNSPLHF
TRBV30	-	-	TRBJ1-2	TGTGCCTGGAGTGTCGGGGAATTCGACACCTTC	CAWSVGEFDTF
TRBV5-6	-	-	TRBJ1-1	TGTGCCAGCAGCACTTACACTGAAGCTTTCTTT	CASSTYTEAFF
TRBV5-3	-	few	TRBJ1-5	TGTGCCAGAAGCTTATGGGGGCAGTCTAATCAGCCCCAGCATTTT	CARSLWGQSNQPQHF
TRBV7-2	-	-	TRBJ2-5	TGTGCCAGCAGCTCGGTGGGTTCACAAGAGACCCAGTACTTC	CASSSVGSQETQYF
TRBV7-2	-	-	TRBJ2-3	TGTGCCAGCAGCTCATCCCCAGCTGGGGCAGACACGCAGTATTTT	CASSSSPAGADTQYF